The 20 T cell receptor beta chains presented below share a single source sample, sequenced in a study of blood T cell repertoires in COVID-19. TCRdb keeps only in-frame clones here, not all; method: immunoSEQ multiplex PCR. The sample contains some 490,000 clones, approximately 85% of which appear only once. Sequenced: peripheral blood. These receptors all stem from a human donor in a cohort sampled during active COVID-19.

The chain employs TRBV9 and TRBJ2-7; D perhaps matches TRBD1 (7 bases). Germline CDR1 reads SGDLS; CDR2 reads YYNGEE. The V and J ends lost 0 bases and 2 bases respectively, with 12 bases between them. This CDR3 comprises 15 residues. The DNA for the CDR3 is TGTGCCAGCAGCGTAGGTGGAGGGGGCACCTACGAGCAGTACTTC. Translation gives CASSVGGGGTYEQYF.

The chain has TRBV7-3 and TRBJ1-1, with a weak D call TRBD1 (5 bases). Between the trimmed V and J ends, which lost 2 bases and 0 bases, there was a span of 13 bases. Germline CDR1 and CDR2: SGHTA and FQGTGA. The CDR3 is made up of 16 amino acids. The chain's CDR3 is CASSLLSGVMNTEAFF. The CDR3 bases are TGTGCCAGCAGCTTACTCTCGGGGGTGATGAACACTGAAGCTTTCTTT.

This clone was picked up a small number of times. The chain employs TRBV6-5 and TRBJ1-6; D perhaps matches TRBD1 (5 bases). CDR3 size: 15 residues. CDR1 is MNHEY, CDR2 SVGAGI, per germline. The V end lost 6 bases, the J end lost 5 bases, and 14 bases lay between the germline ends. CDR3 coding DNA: TGTGCCAGCAGCAGTTTACAGGATAATAATTCACCCCTCCACTTT. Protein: CASSSLQDNNSPLHF.

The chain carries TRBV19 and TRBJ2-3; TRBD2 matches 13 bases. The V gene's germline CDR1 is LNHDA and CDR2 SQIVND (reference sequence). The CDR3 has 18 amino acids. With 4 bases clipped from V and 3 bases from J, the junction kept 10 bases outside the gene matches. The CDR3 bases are TGTGCCAGTAGTAAAACTAGCGGGAGGGCCATTGGAACAGATACGCAGTATTTT. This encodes CASSKTSGRAIGTDTQYF.

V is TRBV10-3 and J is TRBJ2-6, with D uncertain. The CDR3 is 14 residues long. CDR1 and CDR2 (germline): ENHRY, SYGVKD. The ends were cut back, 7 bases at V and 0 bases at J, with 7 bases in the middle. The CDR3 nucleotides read TGTGCCATCACGAGTTCCTCTGGGGCCAACGTCCTGACTTTC. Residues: CAITSSSGANVLTF.

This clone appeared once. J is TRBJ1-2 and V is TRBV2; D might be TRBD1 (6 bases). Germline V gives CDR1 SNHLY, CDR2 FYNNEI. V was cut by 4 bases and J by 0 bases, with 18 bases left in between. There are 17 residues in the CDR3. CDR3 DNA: TGTGCCAGCAGTGGGGGACAACAGCCCGCAACTAACTATGGCTACACCTTC. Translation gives CASSGGQQPATNYGYTF.

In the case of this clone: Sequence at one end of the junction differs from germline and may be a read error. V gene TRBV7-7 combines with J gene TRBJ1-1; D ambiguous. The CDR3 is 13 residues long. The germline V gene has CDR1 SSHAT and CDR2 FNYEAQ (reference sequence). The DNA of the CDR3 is TGTGCTAGCAGCTTACGGTCAGGCACTGAAGCTTTCTTT. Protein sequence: CASSLRSGTEAFF.

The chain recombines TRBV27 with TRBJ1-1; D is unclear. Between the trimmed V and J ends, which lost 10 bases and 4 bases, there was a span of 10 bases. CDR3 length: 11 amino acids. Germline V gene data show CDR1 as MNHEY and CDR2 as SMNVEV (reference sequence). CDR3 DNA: TGTGCCATTGGTCCGGGCACTGAAGCTTTCTTT. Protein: CAIGPGTEAFF.

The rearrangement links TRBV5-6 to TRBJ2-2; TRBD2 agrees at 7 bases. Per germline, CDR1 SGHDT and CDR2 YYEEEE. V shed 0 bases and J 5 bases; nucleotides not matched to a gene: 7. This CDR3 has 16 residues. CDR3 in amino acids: CASSLVAGVRTGELFF. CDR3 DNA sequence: TGTGCCAGCAGCTTGGTGGCGGGAGTTAGAACCGGGGAGCTGTTTTTT.

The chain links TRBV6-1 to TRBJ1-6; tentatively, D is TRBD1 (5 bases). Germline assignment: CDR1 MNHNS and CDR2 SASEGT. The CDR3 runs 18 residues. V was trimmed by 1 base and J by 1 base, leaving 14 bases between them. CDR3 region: CASSEDFRVGSYNSPLHF. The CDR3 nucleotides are TGTGCCAGCAGTGAAGATTTCAGGGTAGGGTCCTATAATTCACCCCTCCACTTT.

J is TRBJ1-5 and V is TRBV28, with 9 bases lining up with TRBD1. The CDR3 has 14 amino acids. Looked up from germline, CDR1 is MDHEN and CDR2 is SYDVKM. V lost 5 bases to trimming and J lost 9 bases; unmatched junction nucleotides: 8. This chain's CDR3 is CASSLGRQGVPQHF. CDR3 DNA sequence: TGTGCCAGCAGTCTCGGCCGACAGGGGGTGCCCCAGCATTTT.

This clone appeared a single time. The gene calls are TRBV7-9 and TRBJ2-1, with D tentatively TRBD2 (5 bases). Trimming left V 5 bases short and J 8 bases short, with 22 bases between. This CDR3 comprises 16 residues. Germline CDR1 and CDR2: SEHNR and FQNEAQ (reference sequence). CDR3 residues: CASSQKMATSRDEQFF. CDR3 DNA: TGTGCCAGCAGCCAGAAGATGGCAACTAGTAGAGATGAGCAGTTCTTC.

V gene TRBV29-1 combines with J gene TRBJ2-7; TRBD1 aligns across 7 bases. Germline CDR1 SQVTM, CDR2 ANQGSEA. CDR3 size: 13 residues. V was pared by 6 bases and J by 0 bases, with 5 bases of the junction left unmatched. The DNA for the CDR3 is TGCAGCGTCATGGACAGGAGCTCCTACGAGCAGTACTTC. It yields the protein CSVMDRSSYEQYF.

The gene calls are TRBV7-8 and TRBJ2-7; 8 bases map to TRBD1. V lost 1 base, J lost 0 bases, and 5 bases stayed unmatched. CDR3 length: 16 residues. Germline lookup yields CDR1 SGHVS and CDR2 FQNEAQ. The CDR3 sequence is CASSLGYRGYSYEQYF. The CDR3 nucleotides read TGTGCCAGCAGCTTAGGGTACAGGGGGTACTCCTACGAGCAGTACTTC.

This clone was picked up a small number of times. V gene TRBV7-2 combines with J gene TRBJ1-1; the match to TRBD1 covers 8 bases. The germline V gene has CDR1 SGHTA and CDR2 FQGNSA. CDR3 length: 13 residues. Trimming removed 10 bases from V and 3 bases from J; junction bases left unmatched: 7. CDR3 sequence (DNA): TGTGCCACCGCAGGGGGCGGGGACACTGAAGCTTTCTTT. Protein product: CATAGGGDTEAFF.

CDR3 sequence: CASSLGGFGGTEAFF. The CDR3 DNA reads TGTGCCAGCAGCTTAGGCGGGTTCGGCGGCACTGAAGCTTTCTTT. The chain has TRBV7-2 and TRBJ1-1; D not certain. The CDR3 contains 15 residues. The germline gives CDR1 SGHTA, CDR2 FQGNSA. V lost 1 base and J lost 4, with 13 bases in between.

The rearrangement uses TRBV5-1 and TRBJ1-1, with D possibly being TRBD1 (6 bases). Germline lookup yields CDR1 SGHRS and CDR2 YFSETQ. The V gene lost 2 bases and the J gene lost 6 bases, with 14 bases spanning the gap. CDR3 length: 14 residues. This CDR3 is CASSLQRGFAEAFF. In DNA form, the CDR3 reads TGCGCCAGCAGCTTACAAAGGGGGTTCGCTGAAGCTTTCTTT.

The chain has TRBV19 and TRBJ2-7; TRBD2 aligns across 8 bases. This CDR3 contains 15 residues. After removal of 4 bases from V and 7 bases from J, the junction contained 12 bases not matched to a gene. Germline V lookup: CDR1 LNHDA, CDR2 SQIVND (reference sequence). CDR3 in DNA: TGTGCCAGTAGTACGGGACTAGGGCAGCGGGGAGAGCAGTACTTC. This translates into CASSTGLGQRGEQYF.

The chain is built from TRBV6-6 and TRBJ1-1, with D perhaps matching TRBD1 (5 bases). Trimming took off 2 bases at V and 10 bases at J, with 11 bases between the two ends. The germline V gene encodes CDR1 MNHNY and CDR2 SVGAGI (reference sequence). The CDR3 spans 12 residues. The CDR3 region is CASSYLGEGAFF. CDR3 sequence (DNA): TGTGCCAGCAGTTACCTGGGGGAGGGAGCTTTCTTT.

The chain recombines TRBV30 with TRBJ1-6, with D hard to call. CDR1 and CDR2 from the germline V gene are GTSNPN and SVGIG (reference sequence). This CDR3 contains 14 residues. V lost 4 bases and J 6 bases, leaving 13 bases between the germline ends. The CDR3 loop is CAWTGSLINSPLHF. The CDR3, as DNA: TGTGCCTGGACGGGATCACTGATTAATTCACCCCTCCACTTT.